The 23 T cell receptor beta chains below come from one sample, sequenced in a study of blood T cells in healthy people across ages. A J-beta primer mix and a sample-barcoded 5' primer were used in a second PCR of about 7 to 12 cycles. In TCRdb, the 5' RACE reads were re-called with MiXCR into one record per CDR3 protein. The sample records 750,000 to 850,000 distinct CDR3 sequences, roughly 25% being singletons. These same records also appear under a second study, on T cells of mothers and their children.

The specimen was blood. The source is a boy younger than 18 in good health.

This clonotype was seen a few times. The chain couples TRBV6-5 to TRBJ2-1; D not certain. Germline V CDR1 and CDR2: MNHEY, SVGAGI. Trimming cost V 2 bases and J 4 bases, with 9 bases left between them. The CDR3 runs 14 residues. CDR3 DNA sequence: TGTGCCAGCAGTTACCTATCCACTTACAATGAGCAGTTCTTC. Translation gives CASSYLSTYNEQFF.

The V and J genes are TRBV5-6 and TRBJ1-1; D is perhaps TRBD1 (5 bases). V gave up 2 bases and J gave up 5 bases, with 13 bases separating them. The CDR3 is 14 amino acids. The germline gives CDR1 SGHDT, CDR2 YYEEEE. CDR3 DNA: TGTGCCAGCAGCTTAGACAGCCGAACGACTGAAGCTTTCTTT. Residues: CASSLDSRTTEAFF.

V gene TRBV10-3 combines with J gene TRBJ2-5; TRBD1 aligns across 7 bases. Germline assignment: CDR1 ENHRY and CDR2 SYGVKD. This CDR3 has 13 amino acids. V trimming: 4 bases; J trimming: 5 bases; junction bases outside the gene matches: 4. Here the CDR3 DNA reads TGTGCCATCAGTGCAGGGGGAAAGGAGACCCAGTACTTC. Translated, it gives CAISAGGKETQYF.

The chain couples TRBV9 to TRBJ1-1, with a tentative D call TRBD1 (5 bases). From germline, CDR1 is SGDLS and CDR2 YYNGEE. V was shortened by 0 bases and J by 2 bases, with 14 bases between the two germline ends. The CDR3 covers 16 residues. The CDR3 DNA sequence: TGTGCCAGCAGCGTAGCTCCGGGGGTGTCTAACACTGAAGCTTTCTTT. It encodes CASSVAPGVSNTEAFF.

CDR3 sequence reads: CSARDPRRGSGNQPQHF. The CDR3 bases are TGCAGTGCTAGAGATCCCCGCAGGGGGAGTGGCAATCAGCCCCAGCATTTT. The V and J genes are TRBV20-1 and TRBJ1-5; 7 bases match TRBD1. The CDR3 length is 17 residues. The germline gives CDR1 DFQATT, CDR2 SNEGSKA (reference sequence). V trimming: 0 bases; J trimming: 2 bases; junction bases outside the gene matches: 10.

The chain carries TRBV28 and TRBJ2-3; perhaps TRBD1 as D (5 bases). Germline V gene sequence: CDR1 MDHEN, CDR2 SYDVKM. The CDR3 covers 13 residues. V lost 6 bases and J lost 1, with 8 bases in between. CDR3 nucleotide sequence: TGTGCCAGCAGGACCAGGGGCACAGATACGCAGTATTTT. Amino acids: CASRTRGTDTQYF.

This chain uses TRBV19 with TRBJ1-1; D not resolved. Germline V gives CDR1 LNHDA, CDR2 SQIVND (reference sequence). V lost 2 bases, J lost 1 base, and 8 bases lay in between. CDR3 length: 14 residues. The CDR3 DNA follows: TGTGCCAGTAGTATATTTTTAGGGAACACTGAAGCTTTCTTT. Protein: CASSIFLGNTEAFF.

The chain employs TRBV7-2 and TRBJ2-3; 7 bases align to TRBD1. Trimming cost V 5 bases and J 6 bases; bases outside gene matches: 11. This CDR3 spans 15 amino acids. Germline values: CDR1 SGHTA, CDR2 FQGNSA. CDR3 coding DNA: TGTGCCAGCAGCAGGGACAGAGGGCAATCGGATACGCAGTATTTT. Its translation: CASSRDRGQSDTQYF.

The chain is built from TRBV7-2 and TRBJ1-4, with TRBD1 matching 7 bases. The CDR3 spans 15 residues. The V segment lost 5 bases and the J segment 3 bases; nucleotides outside the gene matches: 6. Germline V CDR1 and CDR2: SGHTA, FQGNSA. In DNA, the CDR3 is TGTGCCAGCAGCGCACAGGGGAGGGCTAATGAAAAACTGTTTTTT. As protein: CASSAQGRANEKLFF.

Only a few counts were recorded for this clonotype. The chain joins TRBV15 to TRBJ2-1; TRBD2 matches at 15 bases. J was trimmed by 4 bases and V by 5 bases; bases with no gene match: 18. The CDR3 length is 21 residues. CDR1 is LNHNV and CDR2 is YYDKDF in the germline V gene (reference sequence). In DNA form, the CDR3 reads TGTGCCACCAGCTCGCAGAAAGGACTAGCGGGAGGGCAAAGGACATACAATGAGCAGTTCTTC. It codes for CATSSQKGLAGGQRTYNEQFF.

V is TRBV3-2 and J is TRBJ1-3. TRBV3-2 is designated a pseudogene. The CDR3 loop spans 10 amino acids. The CDR3 is CARQGNTIYF. The CDR3 nucleotides read TGTGCCAGACAGGGAAACACCATATATTTT.

The rearrangement joins TRBV29-1 to TRBJ2-5; D is unresolved. The J call is uncertain, as TRBJ2-1 better fits the DNA end. The CDR3 contains 11 residues. Germline V gene sequence: CDR1 SQVTM, CDR2 ANQGSEA. CDR3 protein: CSVVSDVQQFF. Written as DNA, the CDR3 is TGCAGCGTTGTGAGTGATGTTCAGCAGTTCTTC.

This clonotype was counted only a few times. The chain couples TRBV3-1 to TRBJ2-6; 8 bases align to TRBD2. The junction had 9 bases not matched to a gene; V was cut back by 2 bases and J by 0 bases. There are 19 residues in the CDR3. Germline values: CDR1 LGHDT, CDR2 YNNKEL (reference sequence). CDR3 nucleotides: TGTGCCAGCAGCCAAAGTATTGTAGCGGGGTCCTCTGGGGCCAACGTCCTGACTTTC. Protein sequence: CASSQSIVAGSSGANVLTF.

This sequence joins TRBV9 and TRBJ1-2; D is possibly TRBD1 (5 bases). V lost 4 bases and J 0 bases, leaving 10 bases between the germline ends. Germline values: CDR1 SGDLS, CDR2 YYNGEE. The CDR3 contains 14 residues. CDR3 coding DNA: TGTGCCAGCAGCAATGGGGGAGCTAACTATGGCTACACCTTC. Its translation: CASSNGGANYGYTF.

The CDR3 DNA reads TGTGCCAGCAGAACGACCGAAAACTATGGCTACACCTTC. It yields the protein CASRTTENYGYTF. J is TRBJ1-2 and V is TRBV6-6, with D hard to call. The V and J ends lost 6 bases and 2 bases respectively, with 10 bases between them. The CDR3 runs to 13 residues. Germline CDR1 MNHNY, CDR2 SVGAGI (reference sequence).

This sequence joins TRBV7-2 and TRBJ2-5; weak D call: TRBD2 (6 bases). The CDR3 sequence is 13 residues long. Trimming pared 6 bases from V and 4 bases from J, leaving 12 bases between. CDR1 and CDR2 from the germline V gene are SGHTA and FQGNSA. The DNA of the CDR3 is TGTGCCAGCAGTCGAGGGACTGGAGAGACCCAGTACTTC. Translated: CASSRGTGETQYF.

V gene TRBV6-5 combines with J gene TRBJ2-7, with TRBD2 as a possible D gene (5 bases). CDR3 length equals 14 residues. The V gene's germline CDR1 is MNHEY and CDR2 SVGAGI. Trimming took 2 bases from V and 0 from J, leaving 8 bases between them. CDR3 amino acids: CASSYGLHSYEQYF. DNA for the CDR3: TGTGCCAGCAGTTACGGACTGCACTCCTACGAGCAGTACTTC.

This clonotype was picked up a small number of times. The chain uses TRBV5-1 and TRBJ2-5; 10 bases match TRBD1. TRBJ2-7 explains the end of the DNA better; the J call may be wrong. Per germline, CDR1 SGHRS and CDR2 YFSETQ. The CDR3 is 14 residues long. The CDR3 nucleotides read TGCGCCAGCAGCTTGTTGGGACAGGGGTCCGAGCAGTACTTC. It codes for CASSLLGQGSEQYF.

This chain uses TRBV6-2 or TRBV6-3 with TRBJ2-7; 7 positions agree with TRBD2. Trimming at V came to 5 bases and at J to 9 bases, leaving 16 bases not matched to a gene. The CDR3 runs to 15 residues. The germline V gene encodes CDR1 MNHEY and CDR2 SVGEGT. The DNA for the CDR3 is TGTGCCAGCAGTCACACATTACGGCGGGGGATTGTGCAGTACTTC. Translating gives CASSHTLRRGIVQYF.

The chain recombines TRBV6-5 with TRBJ2-2; possible D gene TRBD2, 6 bases. V shed 7 bases and J shed 4 bases, with 10 bases lying between them. CDR1 is MNHEY and CDR2 is SVGAGI in the germline V gene. The CDR3 covers 13 residues. CDR3 nucleotides: TGTGCCAGCATTAATAGCGGCACCGGGGAGCTGTTTTTT. This translates into CASINSGTGELFF.

The rearrangement uses TRBV15 and TRBJ2-1, with 10 bases fitting TRBD1. This CDR3 has 17 residues. The V gene end was trimmed by 2 bases and the J gene end by 4 bases; junction bases not matched to a gene: 8. Germline V CDR1 and CDR2: LNHNV, YYDKDF (reference sequence). The CDR3 region is CATSRSWDRGVYNEQFF. CDR3 in DNA: TGTGCCACCAGCAGAAGCTGGGACAGGGGAGTTTACAATGAGCAGTTCTTC.

The chain employs TRBV3-1 and TRBJ2-1; 7 bases line up with TRBD2. CDR1 LGHDT and CDR2 YNNKEL come from the germline V gene (reference sequence). Losses at the gene ends were 0 bases for V and 2 bases for J; bases not matched to a gene: 7. This CDR3 has 17 amino acids. The CDR3 reads CASSQDVGGGAYNEQFF. The CDR3 DNA is TGTGCCAGCAGCCAAGATGTGGGGGGGGGAGCCTACAATGAGCAGTTCTTC.

The V gene is TRBV4-3, the J gene TRBJ2-6, with TRBD1 matching over 11 bases. The length of the CDR3 is 17 residues. Germline V CDR1 and CDR2: LGHNA, YSLEER. V was pared by 0 bases and J by 3 bases, with 1 base of the junction left unmatched. CDR3 sequence: CASSQDGTGGGANVLTF. The CDR3 nucleotides read TGCGCCAGCAGCCAAGATGGGACAGGGGGTGGGGCCAACGTCCTGACTTTC.